A selection of T cell receptor beta chains follows, all from one sample in a study of shared clonotypes between healthy human individuals. Using immunoSEQ multiplex PCR, the repertoire was profiled, and TCRdb retains in-frame clones only, with some absent. The table has about 480,000 clones, 60% to 85% seen once. Material: PBMCs. Source of these receptors: a woman between 40 and 55 years old in good health. Some clones in this sample may be carry-over from other donors' samples. Each CDR3 is given with its conserved first and last residue. Fields, in order: V gene, clone size, D gene, J gene, CDR3 DNA, CDR3 protein. A D gene is named only where the DNA matches it firmly. The size entry is marked missing in some rows and otherwise reads once, few, many or a size class.

TRBV5-1,.,TRBD1,TRBJ2-3,TGCGCCAGCAGCACCCCAGGGGGCGCGGAAGATACGCAGTATTTT,CASSTPGGAEDTQYF
TRBV11-2,.,.,TRBJ2-7,TGTGCCAGCAGCTGGGGGGTCGGGGATCAGCCCGAGCAGTACTTC,CASSWGVGDQPEQYF
TRBV6-1,.,.,TRBJ1-1,TGTGCCAGCAGTGAACTGGGGATGAACACTGAAGCTTTCTTT,CASSELGMNTEAFF
TRBV19,.,TRBD1,TRBJ1-4,TGTGCCAGTAGTATAGGTCGGGGGACAGGTTACGAAAAACTGTTTTTT,CASSIGRGTGYEKLFF
TRBV7-3,once,.,TRBJ2-7,TGTGCCAGCAGCCCAGGGCCAGACTACGAGCAGTACTTC,CASSPGPDYEQYF
TRBV15,.,.,TRBJ2-5,TGTGCCACCAGCTACACAGCAAAAGAGACCCAGTACTTC,CATSYTAKETQYF
TRBV28,.,.,TRBJ2-1,TGTGCCAGCAGTTTTATCCCGCCCGGGTGGGTTCTAGTGGGGGGAAGCTCCTACAATGAGCAGTTCTTC,CASSFIPPGWVLVGGSSYNEQFF
TRBV28,.,TRBD2,TRBJ2-5,TGTGCCAGCAGTTTGGCGGGGGTCGGGACCCAGTACTTC,CASSLAGVGTQYF
TRBV7-2,.,TRBD2,TRBJ2-1,TGTGCCAGCAGGGAAAGACTAGCCGGGGAGCAGTTCTTC,CASRERLAGEQFF
TRBV28,few,.,TRBJ1-2,TGTGCCAGCGCTGGGGCAGGGTTCCAGGACTATGGCTACACCTTC,CASAGAGFQDYGYTF
TRBV6-6,.,TRBD1,TRBJ1-1,TGTGCCAGCAGCCGAGGGGGCGGGAGTTTCAACACTGAAGCTTTCTTT,CASSRGGGSFNTEAFF
TRBV30,.,.,TRBJ2-4,TGTGCCTGGAGTGGAGTTGTAGCCAAAAACATTCAGTACTTC,CAWSGVVAKNIQYF
TRBV19,.,TRBD2,TRBJ2-1,TGTGCCAGTAGCCCTACGACTAGCGGGGAGCAGTTCTTC,CASSPTTSGEQFF
TRBV28,.,.,TRBJ1-2,TGTGCCAGCGGGTCTTGGCGAGCTAACTATGGCTACACCTTC,CASGSWRANYGYTF
TRBV7-7,.,.,TRBJ2-7,TGTGCCAGCAGCTTATCATGGACAGACGAGCAGTACTTC,CASSLSWTDEQYF
TRBV5-5,once,.,TRBJ2-5,TGTGCCAGCAGCTTGGACAGAAACCAAGAGACCCAGTACTTC,CASSLDRNQETQYF
TRBV5-1,.,.,TRBJ1-1,TGCGCCAGCAGCTCGATCGTGGGTCAGGGAACTGAAGCTTTCTTT,CASSSIVGQGTEAFF
TRBV7-3,.,.,TRBJ2-1,TGTGCCAGCAGCTTAAGAGGGAGTGTCGATGAGCAGTTCTTC,CASSLRGSVDEQFF
TRBV19,.,TRBD2,TRBJ2-1,TGTGCCAGTAGTATAGGGCCGACTAGCGAATGGAATGAGCAGTTCTTC,CASSIGPTSEWNEQFF
TRBV9,.,.,TRBJ2-2,TGTGCCAGCAGCAGGGTTTACACCGGGGAGCTGTTTTTT,CASSRVYTGELFF
TRBV7-8,.,.,TRBJ1-4,TGTGCCAGCAGCTCCTTTAGGCCGGGGGCGGGTGAAAAACTGTTTTTT,CASSSFRPGAGEKLFF
TRBV5-1,.,.,TRBJ1-4,TGCGCCAGCAGCTTGAACGGGGCAGGGGATAATGAAAAACTGTTTTTT,CASSLNGAGDNEKLFF
TRBV4-3,.,.,TRBJ2-7,TGCGCCAGCAGCCCGACACGAACTTCCTACGAGCAGTACTTC,CASSPTRTSYEQYF
TRBV7-3,.,TRBD2,TRBJ2-5,TGTGCCAGCAGCAGACTAGCGGGAGGTGGGGAGACCCAGTACTTC,CASSRLAGGGETQYF
TRBV4-2,.,.,TRBJ2-2,TGTGCCAGCAGCCAAGCTGGAGGGCTGAACACCGGGGAGCTGTTTTTT,CASSQAGGLNTGELFF
TRBV29-1,.,.,TRBJ1-4,TGCAGCGTTATGGAGGGGCAGGGTAATGAAAAACTGTTTTTT,CSVMEGQGNEKLFF
TRBV27,.,TRBD1,TRBJ1-6,TGTGCCAGCAGTCCTCCAGGGGGATCACCCCTCCACTTT,CASSPPGGSPLHF